This entry lists 23 T cell receptor beta chains sequenced from one sample in a study of response to subunit inactivated influenza vaccine. TCRdb analysed the RT-PCR reads with MiXCR anew, one entry per CDR3 protein. Among approximately 570,000 distinct CDR3 sequences listed, 6% to 9% were seen once. The sequenced sample was PBMCs from blood, obtained less than 25 months after vaccination. The receptors shown here come from a man between 50 and 69 years old who received an inactivated influenza vaccine.

The chain is built from TRBV10-3 and TRBJ1-4; 8 nucleotides line up with TRBD1. Germline trimming cut 6 bases from V and 8 bases from J; bases unmatched to any gene: 5. The CDR3 sequence is 13 residues long. From germline, CDR1 is ENHRY and CDR2 SYGVKD. The CDR3 loop reads CAIRDRVYEKLFF. CDR3 DNA sequence: TGTGCCATCAGGGACAGGGTTTACGAAAAACTGTTTTTT.

This clonotype was picked up many times. CDR3 protein: CASNPTGGADEQFF. Here the CDR3 DNA reads TGTGCCAGTAACCCTACCGGGGGGGCCGATGAGCAGTTCTTC. The J gene is TRBJ2-1, the V gene TRBV19, with 8 positions matching TRBD2. The germline V gene encodes CDR1 LNHDA and CDR2 SQIVND (reference sequence). The CDR3 totals 14 residues. The V segment lost 7 bases and the J segment 8 bases; nucleotides outside the gene matches: 10.

The rearrangement joins TRBV19 to TRBJ1-4, with 8 bases aligning to TRBD1. V gave up 3 bases and J gave up 8 bases; unmatched junction bases: 11. Per the germline V gene, CDR1 is LNHDA and CDR2 is SQIVND (reference sequence). This CDR3 has 16 residues. The CDR3 spells CASSIGWSTGVEKLFF. CDR3 in DNA: TGTGCCAGTAGTATTGGATGGTCGACAGGGGTGGAAAAACTGTTTTTT. Using reference TRBV19 and TRBJ1-4 for the parts outside the CDR3, the full variable domain is DGGITQSPKYLFRKEGQNVTLSCEQNLNHDAMYWYRQDPGQGLRLIYYSQIVNDFQKGDIAEGYSVSREKKESFPLTVTSAQKNPTAFYLCASSIGWSTGVEKLFFGSGTQLSVL.

This clonotype appeared a few times. The V gene is TRBV29-1, the J gene TRBJ1-2; D gene ambiguous. Germline loops: CDR1 SQVTM, CDR2 ANQGSEA. This CDR3 has 11 amino acids. With 7 bases removed from V and 8 bases from J, the gap between germline ends came to 14 bases. The CDR3 is CSAVEGKGYTF. For the CDR3, the DNA is TGCAGCGCCGTGGAAGGGAAAGGCTACACCTTC.

This sequence joins TRBV5-6 and TRBJ2-5; D is unresolved. The germline CDR1 and CDR2 sequences are SGHDT and YYEEEE. The CDR3 extends over 15 amino acids. V shed 0 bases and J shed 5 bases, with 14 bases lying between them. The CDR3 spells CASSLAGHHGETQYF. CDR3 coding DNA: TGTGCCAGCAGCTTGGCTGGGCACCATGGGGAGACCCAGTACTTC.

This clonotype was detected a few times. The genes are TRBV28 and TRBJ2-3; D is ambiguous. Trimming shortened V by 7 bases and J by 0 bases, and 20 bases separated the two germline ends. The CDR3 is 17 residues long. Germline assignment: CDR1 MDHEN and CDR2 SYDVKM. The CDR3 bases are TGTGCCAGCACGCTCAGGCCTAACCCCACTAGCACAGATACGCAGTATTTT. Translating it yields CASTLRPNPTSTDTQYF.

This clonotype came up a few times. The V gene is TRBV12-3 or TRBV12-4, the J gene TRBJ1-5; the D is unclear. The CDR3 has 14 residues. The V gene lost 6 bases and the J gene lost 0 bases, with 9 bases spanning the gap. The CDR3 loop reads CASSPADSNQPQHF. The CDR3 DNA sequence: TGTGCCAGCAGCCCCGCGGATAGCAATCAGCCCCAGCATTTT.

This clonotype was found a few times. The rearrangement joins TRBV4-3 to TRBJ2-1; TRBD2 might be the D (5 bases). The length of the CDR3 is 16 residues. Looked up from germline, CDR1 is LGHNA and CDR2 is YSLEER. Trimming shortened V by 0 bases and J by 3 bases, and 12 bases separated the two germline ends. CDR3 sequence: CASSQDQLGIYNEQFF. The CDR3 region has the DNA TGCGCCAGCAGCCAAGATCAACTAGGGATCTACAATGAGCAGTTCTTC.

This clonotype was recorded a few times. The chain employs TRBV20-1 and TRBJ2-6; D remains ambiguous. Germline loops: CDR1 DFQATT, CDR2 SNEGSKA (reference sequence). Trimming left V 0 bases short and J 2 bases short, with 8 bases between. This CDR3 spans 15 amino acids. The CDR3 nucleotides read TGCAGTGCTAGAGATCTGGCAACTGGGGCCAACGTCCTGACTTTC. This encodes CSARDLATGANVLTF.

As concerns this clonotype: Germline and junction disagree at one end, which may indicate a read error. V usage is TRBV11-2 and J usage is TRBJ2-4; 10 bases agree with TRBD1. Germline V gene data show CDR1 as SGHAT and CDR2 as FQNNGV. This CDR3 is built from 15 residues. The CDR3 region is CASSTGTGVPDKPNF. CDR3 in DNA: TGTGCCAGCAGCACCGGGACAGGGGTCCCCGACAAGCCGAACTTC.

This clonotype was counted many times. The chain's CDR3 is CAWSVMGTGNEQFF. The CDR3 DNA sequence: TGTGCCTGGAGTGTAATGGGTACGGGCAATGAGCAGTTCTTC. V usage is TRBV30 and J usage is TRBJ2-1; D uncertain. The CDR3 totals 14 residues. Per the germline V gene, CDR1 is GTSNPN and CDR2 is SVGIG (reference sequence). V shed 0 bases and J shed 6 bases, with 12 bases lying between them. The full variable domain, in which reference TRBV30 and TRBJ2-1 provide the parts outside the CDR3, is SQTIHQWPATLVQPVGSPLSLECTVEGTSNPNLYWYRQAAGRGLQLLFYSVGIGQISSEVPQNLSASRPQDRQFILSSKKLLLSDSGFYLCAWSVMGTGNEQFFGPGTRLTVL.

V gene TRBV6-1 combines with J gene TRBJ1-3; no clear D. V lost 4 bases and J lost 2, with 9 bases in between. CDR3 length: 14 residues. In germline, CDR1 is MNHNS, CDR2 SASEGT. DNA of the CDR3: TGTGCCAGCAGTGGCGAGTACCCTGGAAACACCATATATTTT. Protein: CASSGEYPGNTIYF.

This clonotype was observed at least ten times. This chain joins TRBV4-3 and TRBJ2-1; 14 bases are shared with TRBD2. The CDR3 consists of 15 residues. Germline CDR1 LGHNA, CDR2 YSLEER. The V segment lost 1 base and the J segment 9 bases; nucleotides outside the gene matches: 2. CDR3 sequence: CASSQGGLAGVEQFF. DNA of the CDR3: TGCGCCAGCAGCCAAGGGGGACTAGCGGGAGTTGAGCAGTTCTTC.

At least ten counts were recorded for this clonotype. V and J are TRBV11-2 and TRBJ2-5; D gene ambiguous. CDR3 length equals 15 residues. The ends were cut back, 3 bases at V and 7 bases at J, with 18 bases in the middle. CDR1 and CDR2 from the germline V gene are SGHAT and FQNNGV. CDR3 loop: CASSFGTASQMTQYF. The CDR3 DNA sequence: TGTGCCAGCAGCTTTGGTACAGCGTCCCAGATGACCCAGTACTTC. Looking up the rest from reference TRBV11-2 and TRBJ2-5 gives the full variable domain: EAGVAQSPRYKIIEKRQSVAFWCNPISGHATLYWYQQILGQGPKLLIQFQNNGVVDDSQLPKDRFSAERLKGVDSTLKIQPAKLEDSAVYLCASSFGTASQMTQYFGPGTRLLVL.

This clonotype has only a few counts. CDR3 sequence reads: CASSPCDSHQNEAFF. The CDR3 DNA reads as TGCGCCAGCTCCCCCTGTGACAGCCATCAAAATGAAGCTTTCTTT. The chain couples TRBV5-1 to TRBJ1-1; possible D gene TRBD1, 5 bases. Germline V gene lookup returns CDR1 SGHRS and CDR2 YFSETQ. V was shortened by 7 bases and J by 7 bases, with 23 bases between the two germline ends. The CDR3 runs to 15 residues.

This clonotype has a handful of counts. The genes are TRBV7-8 and TRBJ2-7; weak D call: TRBD1 (6 bases). CDR3 size: 13 residues. Germline V lookup: CDR1 SGHVS, CDR2 FQNEAQ. V dropped 1 base and J dropped 5 bases, with 9 bases sitting between them. The CDR3 DNA reads as TGTGCCAGCAGCTTAGTCAGGGGCCACGAGCAGTACTTC. Translation: CASSLVRGHEQYF. The entire variable domain, with the rest obtained from reference TRBV7-8 and TRBJ2-7, is as follows: GAGVSQSPRYKVAKRGQDVALRCDPISGHVSLFWYQQALGQGPEFLTYFQNEAQLDKSGLPSDRFFAERPEGSVSTLKIQRTQQEDSAVYLCASSLVRGHEQYFGPGTRLTVT.

This clonotype appeared many times. The rearrangement uses TRBV7-2 and TRBJ2-1, with 7 positions matching TRBD2. The CDR3 totals 15 residues. Germline loops: CDR1 SGHTA, CDR2 FQGNSA. V shed 3 bases and J 9 bases; nucleotides not matched to a gene: 11. The CDR3 nucleotides are TGTGCCAGCAGCTTGCTAGTGTCGTCGGGGGGTGAGCAGTTCTTC. Its translation is CASSLLVSSGGEQFF.

This clonotype was counted a few times. The chain combines TRBV6-2 or TRBV6-3 with TRBJ2-7; no firm D call. With 2 bases removed from V and 3 bases from J, the gap between germline ends came to 8 bases. Germline V gene data show CDR1 as MNHEY and CDR2 as SVGEGT. The CDR3 contains 13 residues. CDR3 sequence reads: CASSYVHNYEQYF. The CDR3 DNA follows: TGTGCCAGCAGTTACGTTCACAACTACGAGCAGTACTTC.

This clonotype turned up a few times. This chain uses TRBV12-3 or TRBV12-4 with TRBJ2-1; D is possibly TRBD1 or TRBD2 (5 bases each). This CDR3 spans 15 amino acids. Between the trimmed V and J ends, which lost 2 bases and 9 bases, there was a span of 17 bases. The CDR3 bases are TGTGCCAGCAGTTTAAGTAGGTGGGGGTTTGGTGAGCAGTTCTTC. It yields the protein CASSLSRWGFGEQFF.

The rearrangement joins TRBV20-1 to TRBJ2-1, with 10 nucleotides matching TRBD2. Germline trimming cut 5 bases from V and 5 bases from J; bases unmatched to any gene: 9. This CDR3 region has 15 residues. The germline CDR1 and CDR2 sequences are DFQATT and SNEGSKA (reference sequence). The CDR3 DNA follows: TGCAGTGCTCCCCCTCAGCGGGGGGGCCACAATGAGCAGTTCTTC. It translates to CSAPPQRGGHNEQFF.

This clonotype occurred a few times. The gene calls are TRBV7-2 and TRBJ2-3; D is unresolved. With 5 bases removed from V and 10 bases from J, the gap between germline ends came to 13 bases. Looked up from germline, CDR1 is SGHTA and CDR2 is FQGNSA. The CDR3 has 12 amino acids. Here the CDR3 reads CASSVNPEAQYF. The DNA of the CDR3 is TGTGCCAGCAGCGTCAACCCCGAGGCGCAGTATTTT. The variable domain in full, completed from reference TRBV7-2 and TRBJ2-3, reads GAGVSQSPSNKVTEKGKDVELRCDPISGHTALYWYRQSLGQGLEFLIYFQGNSAPDKSGLPSDRFSAERTGGSVSTLTIQRTQQEDSAVYLCASSVNPEAQYFGPGTRLTVL.

The V and J genes are TRBV10-2 and TRBJ1-1, with D uncertain. Germline V gene sequence: CDR1 WSHSY, CDR2 SAAADI. V was pared by 4 bases and J by 0 bases, with 12 bases between. CDR3 length: 15 amino acids. In DNA form, the CDR3 reads TGCGCCAGCAGTGGACGTAAGGTGTTGAACACTGAAGCTTTCTTT. This translates into CASSGRKVLNTEAFF.

This clonotype was recorded a few times. This chain links TRBV27 with TRBJ1-5; D is perhaps TRBD1 (6 bases). Looked up from germline, CDR1 is MNHEY and CDR2 is SMNVEV (reference sequence). The CDR3 consists of 16 residues. The V end was cut by 1 base, the J end by 2 bases, with 12 bases between. The CDR3 here is CASSLFGAGGNQPQHF. CDR3 sequence (DNA): TGTGCCAGCAGTTTATTCGGGGCAGGGGGCAATCAGCCCCAGCATTTT.